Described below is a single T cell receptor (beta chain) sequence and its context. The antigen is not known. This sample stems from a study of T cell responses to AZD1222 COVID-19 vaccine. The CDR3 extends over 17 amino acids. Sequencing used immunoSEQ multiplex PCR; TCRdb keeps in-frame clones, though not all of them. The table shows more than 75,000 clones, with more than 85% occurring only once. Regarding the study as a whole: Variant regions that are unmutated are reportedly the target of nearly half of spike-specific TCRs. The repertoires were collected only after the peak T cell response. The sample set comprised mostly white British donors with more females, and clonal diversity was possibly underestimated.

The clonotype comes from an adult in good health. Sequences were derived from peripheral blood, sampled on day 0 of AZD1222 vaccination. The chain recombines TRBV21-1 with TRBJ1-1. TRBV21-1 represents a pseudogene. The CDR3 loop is CASSKVGVDPAHTEAFF. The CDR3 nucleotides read TGTGCCAGCAGCAAAGTGGGGGTGGATCCGGCCCACACTGAAGCTTTCTTT.